Reported below is one TCR beta chain. The data derive from a study of neoadjuvant anti-PD-1 for oral cavity cancer. PBMCs were not maintained or expanded in culture before analysis. The CDR3 is made up of 14 amino acids. Germline V lookup: CDR1 MGHRA, CDR2 YSYEKL. The V gene lost 2 bases and the J gene lost 6 bases, with 10 bases spanning the gap. Measured with immunoSEQ multiplex PCR; TCRdb has only the in-frame clones, and not every one. In the table there are roughly 60,000 clones, roughly three quarters of which are singletons. This sequence originates from a person aged 35 to 85 with oral cavity squamous cell carcinoma. The sequences come from PBMCs, collected before nivolumab (anti-PD-1) treatment. The chain uses TRBV4-1 and TRBJ1-4; possible D gene TRBD1, 6 bases. The CDR3 nucleotides are TGCGCCAGCAGCCAACGAAGGGGGTATGAAAAACTGTTTTTT. Protein product: CASSQRRGYEKLFF.